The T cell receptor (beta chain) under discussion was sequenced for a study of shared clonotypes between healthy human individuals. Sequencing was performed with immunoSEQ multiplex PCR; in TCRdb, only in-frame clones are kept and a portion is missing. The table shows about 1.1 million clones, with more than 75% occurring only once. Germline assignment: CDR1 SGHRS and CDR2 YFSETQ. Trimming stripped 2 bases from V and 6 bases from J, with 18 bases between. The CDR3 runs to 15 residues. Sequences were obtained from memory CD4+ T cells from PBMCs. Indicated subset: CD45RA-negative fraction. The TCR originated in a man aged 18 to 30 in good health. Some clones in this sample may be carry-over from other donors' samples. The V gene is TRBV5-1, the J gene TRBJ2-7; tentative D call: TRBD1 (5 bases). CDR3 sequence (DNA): TGCGCCAGCAGCTTTCAGGGAAACCCCGGCTTCGAGCAGTACTTC. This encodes CASSFQGNPGFEQYF.